The rows below give T cell receptor beta chains drawn from one sample of a study of identical twins. TCRdb re-analysed the 5' RACE reads in MiXCR, keeping a single row per CDR3 protein. The table records some 690,000 distinct CDR3 sequences, 21% of them present only once. Another study also made use of these data, one on T cells expressing NK-cell markers.

Sequencing was carried out using PBMCs. The receptors come from a woman under 30 in good health. CDR3s include the opening cysteine and the closing phenylalanine or tryptophan.

v_gene	j_gene	CDR3aa
TRBV5-5	TRBJ2-2	CASSSTGALNTGELFF
TRBV5-5	TRBJ1-3	CASSLDVGGDTIYF
TRBV6-2/TRBV6-3	TRBJ2-1	CASSSPGRGGKGEQFF
TRBV27	TRBJ2-2	CASSLLGMANTGELFF
TRBV20-1	TRBJ2-3	CSAPAGTTDTQYF
TRBV10-3	TRBJ2-5	CAISGRGYQETQYF
TRBV20-1	TRBJ1-2	CSAREGGELFGYTF
TRBV20-1	TRBJ1-5	CSASRDTNQPQHF
TRBV6-5	TRBJ1-2	CASSSALGTGLHGYTF
TRBV5-1	TRBJ2-5	CASSPTMTSYQETQYF
TRBV12-3/TRBV12-4	TRBJ1-6	CASSPGTVHSPLHF
TRBV6-2/TRBV6-3	TRBJ2-7	CASSPGLPGRRKREQYF
TRBV5-6	TRBJ1-2	CASSLTQGWLGYTF
TRBV6-5	TRBJ2-7	CASSYLGQGSSGEQYF
TRBV10-3	TRBJ2-7	CATGLAGDEQYF
TRBV20-1	TRBJ2-2	CSASITNTGELFF
TRBV7-9	TRBJ2-4	CASSLASANIQYF
TRBV7-2	TRBJ2-7	CASSSGRATYEQYF
TRBV7-9	TRBJ2-1	CASSRGGDYNEQFF
TRBV20-1	TRBJ1-1	CSASSPDSNTEAFF
TRBV20-1	TRBJ1-5	CSAGRTNSQPQHF
TRBV12-3/TRBV12-4	TRBJ1-1	CASSPRTTEAFF
TRBV5-1	TRBJ1-2	CASSSGQGDNYGYTF
TRBV6-5	TRBJ2-1	CASRLEDEGGPNEQFF
TRBV11-3	TRBJ2-1	CASSLVAGGPQFF
TRBV7-2	TRBJ2-7	CASSLVVTGNYEQYF
TRBV6-1	TRBJ2-3	CASSDRALAGTDTQYF
TRBV10-3	TRBJ2-3	CAIRARTGTDTQYF
TRBV29-1	TRBJ2-7	CSAASTVSYEQYF
TRBV7-2	TRBJ2-7	CASSLQSSGEYEQYF
TRBV12-5	TRBJ1-5	CASGLVGQPQHF
TRBV20-1	TRBJ1-2	CSARAMSQGNRYGYTF
TRBV12-3/TRBV12-4	TRBJ2-7	CASRLEREGRYEQYF
TRBV7-9	TRBJ2-7	CASSPAAAGGREQYF
TRBV7-8	TRBJ2-7	CASSTTGTRAYEQYF
TRBV6-5	TRBJ1-4	CASSSVGQGGEKLFF
TRBV12-3/TRBV12-4	TRBJ2-5	CASSDSGGHGETQYF
TRBV12-3/TRBV12-4	TRBJ2-7	CASSVTYEQYF